This TCR beta chain stems from a study of blood T cell repertoires in COVID-19. Study-level background: T cells, B-cell-depleted T cells, or PBMCs supplied cDNA or gDNA.

The CDR3 spans 14 residues. V lost 3 bases and J lost 5; bases outside the gene matches: 3. The germline CDR1 and CDR2 sequences are MGHDK and SYGVNS. Authors' processing steps: Amplification from reference gene primers served as the basis for estimated nucleated cell counts. Assay used: immunoSEQ multiplex PCR; TCRdb lists only in-frame clones, some missing. The DNA gave D and trimming, while V, J and clone size come from that table. The repertoire holds some 160,000 clones, about 82% seen once, with around 8% in the top ten. Seattle patients were enrolled during active infection and followed longitudinally.

This TCR was recovered from a woman of 80 years or more with COVID-19, enrolled during active disease. The chain links TRBV25-1 to TRBJ2-2, with TRBD1 matching over 7 bases. Sequencing used peripheral blood. CDR3 bases: TGTGCCAGCAGTGAGACAGGGATAACCGGGGAGCTGTTTTTT. It is translated as CASSETGITGELFF.